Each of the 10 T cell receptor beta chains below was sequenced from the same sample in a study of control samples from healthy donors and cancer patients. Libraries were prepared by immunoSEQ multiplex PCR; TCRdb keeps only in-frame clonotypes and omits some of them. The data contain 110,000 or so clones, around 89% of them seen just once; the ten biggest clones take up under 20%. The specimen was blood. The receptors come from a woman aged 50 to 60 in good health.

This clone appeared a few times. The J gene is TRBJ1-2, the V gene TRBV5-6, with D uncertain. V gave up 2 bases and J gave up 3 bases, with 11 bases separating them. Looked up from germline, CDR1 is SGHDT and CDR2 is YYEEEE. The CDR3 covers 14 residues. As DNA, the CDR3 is TGTGCCAGCAGCTTTGGGGTCATGGACTATGGCTACACCTTC. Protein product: CASSFGVMDYGYTF.

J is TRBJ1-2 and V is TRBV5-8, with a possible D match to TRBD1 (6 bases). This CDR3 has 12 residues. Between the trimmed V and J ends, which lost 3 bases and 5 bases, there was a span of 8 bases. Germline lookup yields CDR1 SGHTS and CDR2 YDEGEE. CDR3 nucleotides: TGTGCCAGCAGCTGGACAGTGTATGGCTACACCTTC. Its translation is CASSWTVYGYTF.

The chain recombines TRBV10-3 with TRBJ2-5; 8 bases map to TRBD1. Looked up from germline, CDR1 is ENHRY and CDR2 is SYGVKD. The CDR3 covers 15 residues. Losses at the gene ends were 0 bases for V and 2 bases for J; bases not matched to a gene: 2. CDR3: CAISESWTGQETQYF. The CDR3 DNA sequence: TGTGCCATCAGTGAGTCGTGGACAGGGCAAGAGACCCAGTACTTC.

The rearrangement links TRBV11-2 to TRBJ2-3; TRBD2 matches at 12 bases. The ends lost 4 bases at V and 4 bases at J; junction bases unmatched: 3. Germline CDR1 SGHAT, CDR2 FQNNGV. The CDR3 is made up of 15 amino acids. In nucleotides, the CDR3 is TGTGCCAGCAGCTCACGACTAGCGGGGGCAGATACGCAGTATTTT. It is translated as CASSSRLAGADTQYF.

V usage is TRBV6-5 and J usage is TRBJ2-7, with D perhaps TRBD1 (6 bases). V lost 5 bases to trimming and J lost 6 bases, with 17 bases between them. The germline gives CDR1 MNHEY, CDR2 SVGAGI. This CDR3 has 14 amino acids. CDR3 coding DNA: TGTGCCAGCAGTAAACAGGGAAGCCCTAGCGAGCAGTACTTC. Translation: CASSKQGSPSEQYF.

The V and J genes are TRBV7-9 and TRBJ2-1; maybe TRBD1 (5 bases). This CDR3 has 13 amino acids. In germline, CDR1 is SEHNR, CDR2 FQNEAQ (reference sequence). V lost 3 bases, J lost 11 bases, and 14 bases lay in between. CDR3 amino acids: CASSFDSLGKQFF. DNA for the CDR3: TGTGCCAGCAGCTTTGACAGCTTGGGAAAGCAGTTCTTC.

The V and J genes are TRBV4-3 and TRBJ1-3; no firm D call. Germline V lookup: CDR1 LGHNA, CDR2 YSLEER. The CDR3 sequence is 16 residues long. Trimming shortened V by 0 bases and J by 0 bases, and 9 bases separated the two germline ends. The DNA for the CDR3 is TGCGCCAGCAGCCAAGATACTCCGAACTCTGGAAACACCATATATTTT. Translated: CASSQDTPNSGNTIYF.

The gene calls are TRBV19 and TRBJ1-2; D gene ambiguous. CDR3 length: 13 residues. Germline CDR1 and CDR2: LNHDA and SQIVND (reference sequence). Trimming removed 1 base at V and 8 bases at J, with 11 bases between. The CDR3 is CASSIGSAGGYTF. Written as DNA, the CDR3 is TGTGCCAGTAGTATAGGCAGCGCCGGCGGCTACACCTTC.

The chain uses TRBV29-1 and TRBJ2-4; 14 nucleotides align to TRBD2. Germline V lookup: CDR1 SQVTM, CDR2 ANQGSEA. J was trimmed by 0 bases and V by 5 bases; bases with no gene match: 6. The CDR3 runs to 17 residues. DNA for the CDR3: TGCAGCGTTAGACTAGCGGGGGGGATTATAGCCAAAAACATTCAGTACTTC. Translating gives CSVRLAGGIIAKNIQYF. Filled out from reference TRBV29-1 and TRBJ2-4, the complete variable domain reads SAVISQKPSRDICQRGTSLTIQCQVDSQVTMMFWYRQQPGQSLTLIATANQGSEATYESGFVIDKFPISRPNLTFSTLTVSNMSPEDSSIYLCSVRLAGGIIAKNIQYFGAGTRLSVL.

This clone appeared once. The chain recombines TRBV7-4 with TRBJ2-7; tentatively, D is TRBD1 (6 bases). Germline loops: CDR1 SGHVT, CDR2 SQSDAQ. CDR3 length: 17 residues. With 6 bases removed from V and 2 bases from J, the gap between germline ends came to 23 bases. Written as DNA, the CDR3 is TGTGCCAGCAGAGACCGCTGGACAGCCGACTACCCCTACGAGCAGTACGTC. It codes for CASRDRWTADYPYEQYV.